In this sample, the clone carrying this T cell receptor beta chain turned up many times. The antigen is unknown. Constant-region reverse primers amplified full-length variable regions, followed by semi-nested Nested Universal Primer A PCR. TCRdb called the 5' RACE reads again in MiXCR, with one record for every CDR3 protein. Of tens of thousands of distinct CDR3 sequences listed, approximately 22% are singletons. The sorted Tregs were CD4+CD25+CD127-/low cells. Trimming at V came to 5 bases and at J to 5 bases, leaving 7 bases not matched to a gene. The CDR3 contains 14 residues. The germline gives CDR1 SGHVS, CDR2 FNYEAQ. Study outcomes and limitations: Tumor Treg TCRs overlapped most with tumor naive CD4+ cells. The TCR gene usage of tumor memory CD4+ T cells clustered together with blood and lymph node memory CD4+ cells and with lymph node naive CD4+ cells.

This chain connects TRBV7-6 to TRBJ1-1, with 8 nucleotides matching TRBD1. The origin of this receptor is a female donor with breast cancer. Sequencing input: Tregs sorted from blood. CDR3 residues: CASSRGQGLTEAFF. The CDR3 region has the DNA TGTGCCAGCAGCAGAGGACAGGGTCTGACTGAAGCTTTCTTT. The full variable domain, its missing parts supplied by reference TRBV7-6 and TRBJ1-1, is GAGVSQSPRYKVTKRGQDVALRCDPISGHVSLYWYRQALGQGPEFLTYFNYEAQQDKSGLPNDRFSAERPEGSISTLTIQRTEQRDSAMYRCASSRGQGLTEAFFGQGTRLTVV.